This T cell receptor beta chain comes out of a study of radiotherapy plus CTLA-4 blockade in lung cancer. Trimming stripped 5 bases from V and 8 bases from J, with 12 bases between. Germline CDR1 and CDR2: GTSNPN and SVGIG (reference sequence). This CDR3 has 11 amino acids. Study findings and constraints: In blood, tumor-derived TCR clones expanded after radiotherapy plus ipilimumab. Among reported predictors of response, early blood T cell clone dynamics with interferon-beta performed best.

Sequencing was performed with immunoSEQ multiplex PCR; in TCRdb, only in-frame clones are kept and a portion is missing. There are tens of thousands of clones in the sample; approximately 79% occur only once, and roughly 10% lies in the top ten. For this clone: The antigen is undetermined.

This clonotype was sampled from a human donor with non-small cell lung cancer who had a complete response to radiotherapy plus ipilimumab. The chain recombines TRBV30 with TRBJ1-1; the D gene is possibly TRBD1 (5 bases). Specimen: peripheral blood, collected from a patient treated with radiotherapy plus ipilimumab. This CDR3 reads CAWGERDEAFF. In DNA, the CDR3 is TGTGCCTGGGGGGAGAGGGACGAAGCTTTCTTT.